The T cell receptor (beta chain) under discussion was sequenced for a study of blood T cell repertoires in COVID-19. As processed by the authors: Quantification of nucleated cells was approximated via reference gene primer amplification. Sequencing was performed with immunoSEQ multiplex PCR; in TCRdb, only in-frame clones are kept and a portion is missing. That table is the source of V, J and clone size, and D and trimming were worked out from the DNA. The sample has approximately 140,000 clones, roughly 82% seen once. Material: peripheral blood. This receptor was taken from an elderly man with acute or convalescent COVID-19.

Here the CDR3 reads CASSLAEAFQETQYF. In nucleotides, the CDR3 is TGCGCCAGCAGCTTGGCCGAGGCTTTCCAAGAGACCCAGTACTTC. The genes are TRBV5-1 and TRBJ2-5; D call uncertain. The CDR3 sequence is 15 residues long. V was trimmed by 0 bases and J by 1 base, leaving 10 bases between them. The germline V gene encodes CDR1 SGHRS and CDR2 YFSETQ.